What follows are 30 T cell receptor beta chains derived from one specimen sequenced in a study of blood T cell repertoires in COVID-19 (dated by TCRdb to about 2020). The library relied on the immunoSEQ multiplex PCR assay. TCRdb took over this immuneACCESS table, retaining in-frame rearrangements with V and J assigned. Such tables are incomplete; in checked studies, under half of the missing clones stem from an unresolved V gene, and the remainder is unexplained. The sample profile shows 130,000 or so clones; 88% of them were found once. The ten largest clones add up to approximately 2.5% of the sample. The sequencing sample was made of peripheral blood. The receptors stem from a human donor with COVID-19, enrolled during active disease. The donor label of this sample is uncertain.

The V gene is TRBV7-2, the J gene TRBJ1-5, with TRBD1 identical over 8 bases. The CDR3 spans 16 residues. With V trimmed by 6 bases and J by 1 base, 8 bases remained unmatched. Germline lookup yields CDR1 SGHTA and CDR2 FQGNSA. CDR3 in amino acids: CASSHQGARSNQPQHF. The CDR3 bases are TGTGCCAGCAGTCATCAGGGGGCGAGGAGCAATCAGCCCCAGCATTTT.

The J gene is TRBJ2-3, the V gene TRBV11-2; 8 nucleotides align to TRBD2. The V segment lost 0 bases and the J segment 6 bases; nucleotides outside the gene matches: 5. Germline V gene data show CDR1 as SGHAT and CDR2 as FQNNGV. This CDR3 is 15 amino acids long. The CDR3: CASSLERGGVDTQYF. CDR3 in DNA: TGTGCCAGCAGCTTAGAACGGGGGGGAGTGGATACGCAGTATTTT. Full variable domain (remainder filled in from reference TRBV11-2 and TRBJ2-3): EAGVAQSPRYKIIEKRQSVAFWCNPISGHATLYWYQQILGQGPKLLIQFQNNGVVDDSQLPKDRFSAERLKGVDSTLKIQPAKLEDSAVYLCASSLERGGVDTQYFGPGTRLTVL.

This clone has only one observation. The genes are TRBV6-2 or TRBV6-3 and TRBJ2-5; 10 bases agree with TRBD2. This CDR3 spans 13 amino acids. With 6 bases clipped from V and 14 bases from J, the junction kept 12 bases outside the gene matches. Germline CDR1 reads MNHEY; CDR2 reads SVGEGT. The CDR3 region has the DNA TGTGCCAGCAGCGAACTAGCGGGGTACGGAGGTTACTTC. Amino acids: CASSELAGYGGYF.

The gene calls are TRBV6-5 and TRBJ1-1, with D possibly TRBD1 on 5 matching bases. The V gene lost 10 bases and the J gene lost 1 base, with 16 bases spanning the gap. The CDR3 covers 14 residues. CDR1 MNHEY and CDR2 SVGAGI come from the germline V gene. CDR3 residues: CATTGGFGNTEAFF. DNA for the CDR3: TGTGCCACTACGGGGGGGTTTGGGAACACTGAAGCTTTCTTT.

This sequence joins TRBV5-1 and TRBJ1-5, with TRBD1 identical over 8 bases. The V gene's germline CDR1 is SGHRS and CDR2 YFSETQ. Trimming took 3 bases from V and 0 from J; bases not matched to a gene: 8. This CDR3 region has 17 residues. In DNA, the CDR3 is TGCGCCAGCAGCTATGACAGGGGCGGAAATAGCAATCAGCCCCAGCATTTT. This encodes CASSYDRGGNSNQPQHF.

The chain recombines TRBV7-9 with TRBJ2-7; possibly TRBD1 for D (6 bases). In germline, CDR1 is SEHNR, CDR2 FQNEAQ (reference sequence). The length of the CDR3 is 17 residues. Trimming removed 8 bases at V and 2 bases at J, with 25 bases between. In DNA form, the CDR3 reads TGTGCCAGCCGCCCGCCCGGGGTAGGGACACACGCCTACGAGCAGTACTTC. Protein sequence: CASRPPGVGTHAYEQYF.

This clone was seen a handful of times. The V and J genes are TRBV27 and TRBJ1-4; no reliable D call. V lost 2 bases and J 0 bases, leaving 7 bases between the germline ends. Germline V gene lookup returns CDR1 MNHEY and CDR2 SMNVEV (reference sequence). The CDR3 is 15 amino acids. CDR3 sequence reads: CASSLRGPTNEKLFF. The CDR3 DNA reads as TGTGCCAGCAGTTTAAGAGGCCCAACTAATGAAAAACTGTTTTTT.

The genes are TRBV12-5 and TRBJ1-2; TRBD1 aligns across 9 bases. The ends lost 1 base at V and 8 bases at J; junction bases unmatched: 8. CDR1 is LGHNT and CDR2 is FRNRAP in the germline V gene. CDR3 size: 15 residues. The CDR3 DNA sequence: TGTGCTAGTGGTTTGGGGGACAGGGAATCGGTGGGCTACACCTTC. Translation gives CASGLGDRESVGYTF.

This chain connects TRBV7-8 to TRBJ1-1; 8 positions agree with TRBD1. This CDR3 comprises 14 residues. Germline CDR1 reads SGHVS; CDR2 reads FQNEAQ. V lost 5 bases, J lost 1 base, and 3 bases stayed unmatched. DNA of the CDR3: TGTGCCAGCAGCCCGACAGGGGAGAACACTGAAGCTTTCTTT. Amino acids: CASSPTGENTEAFF. Variable domain in full (rest from reference TRBV7-8 and TRBJ1-1): GAGVSQSPRYKVAKRGQDVALRCDPISGHVSLFWYQQALGQGPEFLTYFQNEAQLDKSGLPSDRFFAERPEGSVSTLKIQRTQQEDSAVYLCASSPTGENTEAFFGQGTRLTVV.

The chain combines TRBV6-6 with TRBJ2-7; no reliable D call. Trimming stripped 5 bases from V and 3 bases from J, with 17 bases between. Looked up from germline, CDR1 is MNHNY and CDR2 is SVGAGI (reference sequence). This CDR3 has 15 amino acids. CDR3: CASSRSLARVYEQYF. The CDR3 nucleotides are TGTGCCAGCAGTCGATCTCTGGCCCGGGTCTACGAGCAGTACTTC.

V gene TRBV9 combines with J gene TRBJ1-2; 9 nucleotides line up with TRBD1. Germline V CDR1 and CDR2: SGDLS, YYNGEE. The CDR3 runs to 15 residues. Trimming removed 3 bases from V and 4 bases from J; junction bases left unmatched: 7. CDR3 residues: CASSAQGAVSYGYTF. Written as DNA, the CDR3 is TGTGCCAGCAGCGCACAGGGGGCGGTCAGCTATGGCTACACCTTC.

The V call is TRBV18, the J call TRBJ1-2; perhaps TRBD1 as D (5 bases). The CDR3 contains 13 residues. Trimming removed 2 bases from V and 8 bases from J, with 12 bases in between. Germline CDR1 KGHSH, CDR2 LQKENI. CDR3 loop: CASSPVRGKGYTF. The CDR3 DNA reads as TGTGCCAGCTCACCAGTTCGGGGGAAGGGCTACACCTTC.

The rearrangement uses TRBV5-1 and TRBJ2-3; 11 positions match TRBD2. CDR3 length: 15 residues. Germline-derived CDR1 and CDR2 are SGHRS and YFSETQ. V lost 0 bases and J lost 7; bases outside the gene matches: 4. This CDR3 reads CASSLVAGGRYTQYF. CDR3 nucleotide sequence: TGCGCCAGCAGCTTGGTAGCGGGGGGGCGATATACGCAGTATTTT.

The V gene is TRBV5-1, the J gene TRBJ2-1; D is undetermined. The CDR3 is made up of 15 amino acids. V was pared by 0 bases and J by 8 bases, with 15 bases between. Germline V gene data show CDR1 as SGHRS and CDR2 as YFSETQ. The CDR3 reads CASSLADSGRDEQFF. The CDR3 bases are TGCGCCAGCAGCTTGGCTGACTCCGGCCGTGATGAGCAGTTCTTC.

The chain recombines TRBV5-4 with TRBJ2-7, with a weak D call TRBD2 (6 bases). The V gene's germline CDR1 is SGHNT and CDR2 YYREEE (reference sequence). The germline V and J ends were trimmed by 4 bases and 3 bases, with 11 bases remaining between them. The length of the CDR3 is 13 residues. CDR3 sequence (DNA): TGTGCCAGCAGCCTGATGGGGGGCTACGAGCAGTACTTC. Translating gives CASSLMGGYEQYF. The full variable domain, rest sourced from reference TRBV5-4 and TRBJ2-7, is ETGVTQSPTHLIKTRGQQVTLRCSSQSGHNTVSWYQQALGQGPQFIFQYYREEENGRGNFPPRFSGLQFPNYSSELNVNALELDDSALYLCASSLMGGYEQYFGPGTRLTVT.

CDR3 nucleotide sequence: TGTGCCAGCAGCCCGGCGAGACACGCCGGAGGCTATGGCTACACCTTC. This gives the protein CASSPARHAGGYGYTF. The chain joins TRBV28 to TRBJ1-2; D not certain. The ends were cut back, 6 bases at V and 4 bases at J, with 21 bases in the middle. Germline V gives CDR1 MDHEN, CDR2 SYDVKM. The CDR3 contains 16 residues.

This CDR3 reads CATSDVGRETQYF. CDR3 coding DNA: TGTGCCACCAGTGATGTGGGGAGGGAGACCCAGTACTTC. The chain recombines TRBV24-1 with TRBJ2-5, with D perhaps TRBD2 (6 bases). Germline V gene lookup returns CDR1 KGHDR and CDR2 SFDVKD. Deletions cut 3 bases from V and 5 bases from J, with 9 bases between. The length of the CDR3 is 13 residues.

This clone has only a few counts. The chain combines TRBV5-1 with TRBJ1-6, with 9 bases lining up with TRBD1. With V trimmed by 5 bases and J by 10 bases, 10 bases remained unmatched. The CDR3 contains 15 residues. In germline, CDR1 is SGHRS, CDR2 YFSETQ. CDR3 in DNA: TGCGCCAGCAGGTCACCGGGACAGGGCGGATCACCCCTCCACTTT. This translates into CASRSPGQGGSPLHF.

The gene calls are TRBV14 and TRBJ2-1, with a tentative D call TRBD2 (6 bases). The CDR3 is 12 amino acids. The V gene's germline CDR1 is SGHDN and CDR2 FVKESK. Trimming removed 4 bases at V and 7 bases at J, with 8 bases between. The CDR3 here is CASSPSGNEQFF. The CDR3 nucleotides read TGTGCCAGCAGCCCCAGCGGGAATGAGCAGTTCTTC.

The chain links TRBV7-8 to TRBJ2-1; D not resolved. Germline V gives CDR1 SGHVS, CDR2 FQNEAQ. The CDR3 runs 14 residues. V dropped 1 base and J dropped 4 bases, with 8 bases sitting between them. The CDR3 region is CASSLEGEYNEQFF. CDR3 DNA sequence: TGTGCCAGCAGCTTAGAAGGAGAGTACAATGAGCAGTTCTTC.

The chain is built from TRBV7-9 and TRBJ2-7, with D possibly being TRBD2 (5 bases). Looked up from germline, CDR1 is SEHNR and CDR2 is FQNEAQ (reference sequence). V shed 4 bases and J shed 7 bases, with 14 bases lying between them. This CDR3 region has 13 residues. CDR3 DNA sequence: TGTGCCAGCAGCTCGGACTGGGCTGGGGAGCAGTACTTC. This codes for CASSSDWAGEQYF. Supplemented by reference TRBV7-9 and TRBJ2-7, the full variable domain reads DTGVSQNPRHKITKRGQNVTFRCDPISEHNRLYWYRQTLGQGPEFLTYFQNEAQLEKSRLLSDRFSAERPKGSFSTLEIQRTEQGDSAMYLCASSSDWAGEQYFGPGTRLTVT.

The chain uses TRBV18 and TRBJ2-2, with D possibly being TRBD1 (5 bases). Germline V lookup: CDR1 KGHSH, CDR2 LQKENI. V lost 2 bases and J lost 6, with 22 bases in between. This CDR3 has 18 amino acids. CDR3 nucleotide sequence: TGTGCCAGCTCACCAATGTCCCAGGGCAGGTCGGAGTCCGGGGAGCTGTTTTTT. Protein sequence: CASSPMSQGRSESGELFF.

V gene TRBV12-3 or TRBV12-4 combines with J gene TRBJ2-7, with D unresolved. This CDR3 has 13 residues. V lost 6 bases and J 0 bases, leaving 9 bases between the germline ends. CDR3 in amino acids: CASRTSSSYEQYF. The CDR3 nucleotides are TGTGCCAGCAGAACTTCGAGCTCCTACGAGCAGTACTTC.

DNA for the CDR3: TGTGCCAGCAGCGGGACAGGAAGGAATTACAATGAGCAGTTCTTC. This translates into CASSGTGRNYNEQFF. The rearrangement links TRBV9 to TRBJ2-1; TRBD1 matches at 7 bases. The germline gives CDR1 SGDLS, CDR2 YYNGEE. The length of the CDR3 is 15 residues. V lost 3 bases and J lost 4; bases outside the gene matches: 7.

The chain combines TRBV4-2 with TRBJ2-2; 8 bases line up with TRBD2. This CDR3 comprises 15 residues. From germline, CDR1 is LGHNA and CDR2 YNFKEQ. Losses at the gene ends were 4 bases for V and 7 bases for J; bases not matched to a gene: 8. The CDR3 here is CASSLLGGAIGELFF. The CDR3 nucleotides read TGTGCCAGCAGCCTCCTCGGGGGGGCGATCGGGGAGCTGTTTTTT.

Written as DNA, the CDR3 is TGTGCCAGCAGCCCGGGGGGGCGGGAGACCCAGTACTTC. Protein product: CASSPGGRETQYF. The chain links TRBV13 to TRBJ2-5, with TRBD2 matching over 8 bases. Germline CDR1 reads PRHDT; CDR2 reads FYEKMQ (reference sequence). The ends lost 5 bases at V and 5 bases at J; junction bases unmatched: 4. The CDR3 runs to 13 residues.

This clone was picked up one time. The V gene is TRBV28, the J gene TRBJ2-6, with TRBD1 matching 7 bases. The germline V gene has CDR1 MDHEN and CDR2 SYDVKM. The CDR3 spans 18 residues. Losses at the gene ends were 4 bases for V and 0 bases for J; bases not matched to a gene: 9. CDR3 amino acids: CASSSGTAFNSGANVLTF. DNA of the CDR3: TGTGCCAGCAGTTCCGGGACAGCCTTCAACTCTGGGGCCAACGTCCTGACTTTC.

J is TRBJ2-7 and V is TRBV3-1 (or the pseudogene TRBV3-2); D is undetermined. The length of the CDR3 is 15 residues. With 0 bases removed from V and 3 bases from J, the gap between germline ends came to 12 bases. CDR1 is LGHDT and CDR2 is YNNKEL in the germline V gene (reference sequence). CDR3 DNA: TGTGCCAGCAGCCAAGATCTCAACACATACTACGAGCAGTACTTC. Protein product: CASSQDLNTYYEQYF.

The chain combines TRBV2 with TRBJ2-1; 10 nucleotides agree with TRBD2. Germline CDR1 SNHLY, CDR2 FYNNEI. V lost 3 bases to trimming and J lost 14 bases; unmatched junction nucleotides: 4. This CDR3 comprises 12 residues. CDR3 DNA: TGTGCCAGCAGTGAGTCTAGCGGGGGAAAGTTCTTC. This sequence encodes CASSESSGGKFF.

The chain is built from TRBV5-5 and TRBJ1-2; D gene unclear. V was trimmed by 0 bases and J by 4 bases, leaving 10 bases between them. This CDR3 contains 14 residues. The germline CDR1 and CDR2 sequences are SGHKS and YYEKEE (reference sequence). CDR3 nucleotide sequence: TGTGCCAGCAGCTTGGATGTTGCGATCTATGGCTACACCTTC. As protein: CASSLDVAIYGYTF. The full variable domain, with the rest looked up from reference TRBV5-5 and TRBJ1-2, is DAGVTQSPTHLIKTRGQQVTLRCSPISGHKSVSWYQQVLGQGPQFIFQYYEKEERGRGNFPDRFSARQFPNYSSELNVNALLLGDSALYLCASSLDVAIYGYTFGSGTRLTVV.